Shown below are 6 T cell receptor beta chains from a single sample sequenced in a study of T cells expressing NK-cell markers (TCRdb year 2020). Library generation was performed with 5' RACE. The sample was run on an Illumina HiSeq 2000. Reads reprocessed by TCRdb are summarized as one entry per CDR3 protein sequence, and DNA is absent. For this sample, the table gives 550,000 to 600,000 distinct CDR3 sequences. Clones ranked in the top ten supply roughly 3.6% of the sample. The specimen was blood T cells: a sorted CD56 or NKG2C T cell subset, CD4+ or CD8+ T cells, or bulk PBMC T cells (not recorded which). These receptors were obtained from a man aged 18-30 years in good health. Donor details come from another sample of the same person, matched by shared clones.

The chain recombines TRBV2 with TRBJ2-4. Looked up from germline, CDR1 is SNHLY and CDR2 is FYNNEI. This CDR3 has 12 residues. CDR3 sequence reads: CASLLAKNIQYF.

The CDR3 sequence: CASSLTGTIRNEQYF. This rearrangement joins TRBV7-3 to TRBJ2-7; TCRdb indicates TRBD1, and absent DNA this call remains unverified. CDR1 and CDR2 from the germline V gene are SGHTA and FQGTGA. This CDR3 is 15 amino acids long. The full variable domain, with the rest looked up from reference TRBV7-3 and TRBJ2-7, is GAGVSQTPSNKVTEKGKYVELRCDPISGHTALYWYRQSLGQGPEFLIYFQGTGAADDSGLPNDRFFAVRPEGSVSTLKIQRTERGDSAVYLCASSLTGTIRNEQYFGPGTRLTVT.

CDR3 sequence: CASSLPGQVEKLFF. This chain links TRBV27 with TRBJ1-4; TCRdb's D gene call, TRBD1, goes unchecked for lack of DNA. In germline, CDR1 is MNHEY, CDR2 SMNVEV (reference sequence). This CDR3 has 14 residues.

This rearrangement joins TRBV21-1 to TRBJ2-1; TCRdb gives TRBD1 as the D gene, but with no DNA this cannot be confirmed. TRBV21-1 is shown as a pseudogene. The CDR3 extends over 20 amino acids. The CDR3 loop is CASSKALKKQGVSQSNEQFF.

The genes are TRBV29-1 and TRBJ2-5; TCRdb outputs TRBD1, but without DNA this stays unchecked. CDR3 length: 14 amino acids. Germline CDR1 reads SQVTM; CDR2 reads ANQGSEA. The CDR3 spells CSVLWDRLQETQYF.

This chain links TRBV3-1 with TRBJ2-5. Per the germline V gene, CDR1 is LGHDT and CDR2 is YNNKEL (reference sequence). The CDR3 runs to 12 residues. CDR3 residues: CASSQREETQYF.